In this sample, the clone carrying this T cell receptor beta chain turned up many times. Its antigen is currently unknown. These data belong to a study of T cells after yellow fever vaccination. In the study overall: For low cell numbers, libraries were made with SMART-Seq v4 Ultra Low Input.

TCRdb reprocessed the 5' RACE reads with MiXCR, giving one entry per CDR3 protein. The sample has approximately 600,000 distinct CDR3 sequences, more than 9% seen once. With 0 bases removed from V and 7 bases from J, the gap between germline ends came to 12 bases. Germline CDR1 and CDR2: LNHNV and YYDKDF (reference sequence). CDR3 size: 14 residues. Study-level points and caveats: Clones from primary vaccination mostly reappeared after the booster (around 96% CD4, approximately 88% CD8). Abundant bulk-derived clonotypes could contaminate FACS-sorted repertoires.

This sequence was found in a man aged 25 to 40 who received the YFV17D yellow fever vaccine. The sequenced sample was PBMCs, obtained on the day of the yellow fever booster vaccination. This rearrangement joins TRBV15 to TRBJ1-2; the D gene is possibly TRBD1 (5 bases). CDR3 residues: CATSRDLEGFGYTF. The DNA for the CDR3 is TGTGCCACCAGCAGAGATCTAGAGGGGTTTGGCTACACCTTC. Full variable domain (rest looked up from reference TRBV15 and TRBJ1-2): DAMVIQNPRYQVTQFGKPVTLSCSQTLNHNVMYWYQQKSSQAPKLLFHYYDKDFNNEADTPDNFQSRRPNTSFCFLDIRSPGLGDTAMYLCATSRDLEGFGYTFGSGTRLTVV.